The clone carrying this T cell receptor beta chain was seen only once. The antigen is unknown. The sample belongs to a study of cytomegalovirus exposure and HLA in healthy donors. Notes on the study in general: About 87% or about 30% of the time was how often most TCR beta V segments were productive, according to an earlier analysis. Many donors shared some public TCRs, even though most TCR sequences were rare. Some V segments, TRBV6-2 and TRBV6-3 among them, were indistinguishable and were therefore excluded.

Amplification used 60 Vbeta primers and 13 Jbeta primers. Method: immunoSEQ multiplex PCR; TCRdb's copy keeps in-frame clones and lacks some. The sample records under 200,000 clones, 81% being singletons. Germline V gene sequence: CDR1 MDHEN, CDR2 SYDVKM. The CDR3 loop spans 14 amino acids. Trimming shortened V by 7 bases and J by 3 bases, and 13 bases separated the two germline ends. The V gene is TRBV28, the J gene TRBJ1-5; D is uncertain. The receptor's source is a man aged 50-60 years in good health and CMV-seropositive. The sequenced sample was PBMCs. CDR3 protein: CASKVLGYNQPQHF. The CDR3 DNA follows: TGTGCCAGCAAGGTCCTAGGTTACAATCAGCCCCAGCATTTT.